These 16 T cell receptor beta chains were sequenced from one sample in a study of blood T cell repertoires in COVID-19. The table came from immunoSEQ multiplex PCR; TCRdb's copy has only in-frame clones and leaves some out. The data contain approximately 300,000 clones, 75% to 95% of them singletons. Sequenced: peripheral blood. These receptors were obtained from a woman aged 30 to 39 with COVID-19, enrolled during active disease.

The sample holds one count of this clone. In DNA form, the CDR3 reads TGTGCCAGTAGTCTCCGGACTAGCGACCTTTACGAGCAGTACTTC. This gives the protein CASSLRTSDLYEQYF. The chain joins TRBV19 to TRBJ2-7; 9 positions match TRBD2. Trimming removed 5 bases from V and 4 bases from J; junction bases left unmatched: 9. The V gene's germline CDR1 is LNHDA and CDR2 SQIVND (reference sequence). This CDR3 has 15 residues.

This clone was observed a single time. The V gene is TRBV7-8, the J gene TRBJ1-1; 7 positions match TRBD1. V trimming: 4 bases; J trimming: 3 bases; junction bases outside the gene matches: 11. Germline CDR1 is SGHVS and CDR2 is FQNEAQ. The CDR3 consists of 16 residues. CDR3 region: CASSSHPTTGDTEAFF. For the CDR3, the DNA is TGTGCCAGCAGCTCCCATCCGACCACAGGGGACACTGAAGCTTTCTTT.

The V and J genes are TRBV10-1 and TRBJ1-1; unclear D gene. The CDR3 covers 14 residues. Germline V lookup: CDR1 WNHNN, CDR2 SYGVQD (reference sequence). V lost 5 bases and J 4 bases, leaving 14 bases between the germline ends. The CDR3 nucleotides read TGCGCCAGCAGTCCCCTGAAGGGAGTCACTGAAGCTTTCTTT. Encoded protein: CASSPLKGVTEAFF.

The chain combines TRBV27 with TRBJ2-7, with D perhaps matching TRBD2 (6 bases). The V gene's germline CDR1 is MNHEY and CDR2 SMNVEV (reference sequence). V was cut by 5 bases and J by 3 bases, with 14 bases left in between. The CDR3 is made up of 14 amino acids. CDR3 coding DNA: TGTGCCAGCAGTCCCTCATGGGGGGACTACGAGCAGTACTTC. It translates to CASSPSWGDYEQYF.

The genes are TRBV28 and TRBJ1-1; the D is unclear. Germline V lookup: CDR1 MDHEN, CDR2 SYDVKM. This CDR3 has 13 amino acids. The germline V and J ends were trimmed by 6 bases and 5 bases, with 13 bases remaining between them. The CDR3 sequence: CASSSGSGTEAFF. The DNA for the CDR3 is TGTGCCAGCAGCTCCGGTTCGGGGACTGAAGCTTTCTTT.

This chain's CDR3 is CASSFVQTTDTQYF. The DNA for the CDR3 is TGTGCCAGCAGCTTCGTACAGACCACAGATACGCAGTATTTT. The chain has TRBV5-6 and TRBJ2-3; D unresolved. V lost 2 bases and J lost 2, with 9 bases in between. From germline, CDR1 is SGHDT and CDR2 YYEEEE. The CDR3 contains 14 residues.

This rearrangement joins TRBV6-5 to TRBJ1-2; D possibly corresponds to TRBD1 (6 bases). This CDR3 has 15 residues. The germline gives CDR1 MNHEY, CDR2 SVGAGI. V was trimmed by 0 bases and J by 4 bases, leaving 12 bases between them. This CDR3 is CASSYSSGTLYGYTF. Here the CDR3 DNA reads TGTGCCAGCAGTTACTCTTCCGGGACACTCTATGGCTACACCTTC.

CDR3: CASSSGLAGGTDTQYF. The CDR3 nucleotides are TGTGCCAGCAGCTCCGGACTAGCGGGAGGGACAGATACGCAGTATTTT. The chain uses TRBV7-3 and TRBJ2-3; 15 nucleotides align to TRBD2. After removal of 4 bases from V and 3 bases from J, the junction contained 2 bases not matched to a gene. The length of the CDR3 is 16 residues. Germline-derived CDR1 and CDR2 are SGHTA and FQGTGA.

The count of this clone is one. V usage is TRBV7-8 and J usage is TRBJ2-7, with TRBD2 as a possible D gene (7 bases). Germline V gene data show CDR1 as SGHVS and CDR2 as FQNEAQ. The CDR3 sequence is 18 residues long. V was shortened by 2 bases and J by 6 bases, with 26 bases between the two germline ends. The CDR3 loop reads CASSLRGVSGLLGPEQYF. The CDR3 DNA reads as TGTGCCAGCAGCTTAAGGGGGGTTAGCGGGCTACTCGGGCCCGAGCAGTACTTC.

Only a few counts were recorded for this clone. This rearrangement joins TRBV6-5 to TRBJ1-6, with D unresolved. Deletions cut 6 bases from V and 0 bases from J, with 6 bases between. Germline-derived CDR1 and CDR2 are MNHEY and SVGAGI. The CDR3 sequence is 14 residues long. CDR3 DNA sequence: TGTGCCAGCAGGGGGAGCTCCTATAATTCACCCCTCCACTTT. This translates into CASRGSSYNSPLHF.

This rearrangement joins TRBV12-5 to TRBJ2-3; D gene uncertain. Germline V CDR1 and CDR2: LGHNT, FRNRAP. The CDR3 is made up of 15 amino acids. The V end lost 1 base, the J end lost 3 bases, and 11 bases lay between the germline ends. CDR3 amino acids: CASGLGLPLTDTQYF. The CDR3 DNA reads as TGTGCTAGTGGTTTGGGACTCCCCTTAACAGATACGCAGTATTTT.

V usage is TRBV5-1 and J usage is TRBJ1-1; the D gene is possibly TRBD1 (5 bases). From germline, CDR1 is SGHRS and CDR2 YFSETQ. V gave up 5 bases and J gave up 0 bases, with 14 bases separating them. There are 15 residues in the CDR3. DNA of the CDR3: TGCGCCAGCAGGCCACAGGTTACCATGAACACTGAAGCTTTCTTT. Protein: CASRPQVTMNTEAFF.

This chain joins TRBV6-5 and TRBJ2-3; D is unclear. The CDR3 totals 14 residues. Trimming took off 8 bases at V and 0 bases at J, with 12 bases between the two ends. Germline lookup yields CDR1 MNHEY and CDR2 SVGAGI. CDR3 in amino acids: CASGQVLSTDTQYF. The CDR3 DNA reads TGTGCCAGCGGGCAGGTCCTAAGCACAGATACGCAGTATTTT.

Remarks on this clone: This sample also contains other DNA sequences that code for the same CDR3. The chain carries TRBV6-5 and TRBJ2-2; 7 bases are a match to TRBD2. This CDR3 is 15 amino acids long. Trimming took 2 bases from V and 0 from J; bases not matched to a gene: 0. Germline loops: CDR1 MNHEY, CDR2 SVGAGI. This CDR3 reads CASSYGRANTGELFF. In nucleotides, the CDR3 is TGTGCCAGCAGTTACGGGAGGGCGAACACCGGGGAGCTGTTTTTT.

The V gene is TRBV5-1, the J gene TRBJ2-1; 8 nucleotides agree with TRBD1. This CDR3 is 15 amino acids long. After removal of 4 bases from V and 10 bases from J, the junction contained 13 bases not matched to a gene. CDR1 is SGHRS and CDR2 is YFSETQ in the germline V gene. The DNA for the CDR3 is TGCGCCAGCAGCCATGGACAGGGTGGTCGTCAGGAGCAGTTCTTC. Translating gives CASSHGQGGRQEQFF.

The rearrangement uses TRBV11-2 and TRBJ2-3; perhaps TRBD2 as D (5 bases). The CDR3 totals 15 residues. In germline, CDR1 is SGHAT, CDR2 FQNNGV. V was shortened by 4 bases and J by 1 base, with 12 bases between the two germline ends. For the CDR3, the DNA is TGTGCCAGCAGCTCCCCGGGATTCGGCACAGATACGCAGTATTTT. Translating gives CASSSPGFGTDTQYF.